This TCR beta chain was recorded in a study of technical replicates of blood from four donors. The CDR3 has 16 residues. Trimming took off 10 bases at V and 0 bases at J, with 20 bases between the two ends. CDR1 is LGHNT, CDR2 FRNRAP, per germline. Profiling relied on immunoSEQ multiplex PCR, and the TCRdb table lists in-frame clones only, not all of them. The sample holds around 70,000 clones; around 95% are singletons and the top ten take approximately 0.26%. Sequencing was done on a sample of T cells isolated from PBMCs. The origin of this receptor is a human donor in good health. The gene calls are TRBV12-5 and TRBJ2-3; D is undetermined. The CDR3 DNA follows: TGTGCTATAAGTGTTGACTTCCTTTTAAGCACAGATACGCAGTATTTT. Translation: CAISVDFLLSTDTQYF. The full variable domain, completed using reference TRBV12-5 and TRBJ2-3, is DARVTQTPRHKVTEMGQEVTMRCQPILGHNTVFWYRQTMMQGLELLAYFRNRAPLDDSGMPKDRFSAEMPDATLATLKIQPSEPRDSAVYFCAISVDFLLSTDTQYFGPGTRLTVL.